This T cell receptor (beta chain) was found in a study of CD8 T cells in ankylosing spondylitis. In this sample, this clonotype turned up a few times. Its cognate antigen is unknown. Study-level results: Disease-linked clones reportedly showed significant enrichment in matched ankylosing spondylitis synovial fluid. What seemed typical of ankylosing spondylitis blood was a TCR beta motif built from roughly eight highly homologous variants.

Libraries of TCR beta came from quantitative 5'-RACE with molecular barcodes. TCRdb used MiXCR to reprocess the 5' RACE reads, holding one entry per CDR3 protein. The table has about 27,000 distinct CDR3 sequences, approximately 8% seen once. The sequence came from a male donor with ankylosing spondylitis or in good health (not recorded which). Sequencing was carried out using blood.

The CDR3 reads CSAREGGANTGELFF. The DNA for the CDR3 is TGCAGTGCTAGGGAAGGGGGCGCGAACACCGGGGAGCTGTTTTTT. The rearrangement links TRBV20-1 to TRBJ2-2, with 7 bases identical to TRBD1. Looked up from germline, CDR1 is DFQATT and CDR2 is SNEGSKA (reference sequence). The CDR3 runs to 15 residues. J lost 0 bases, V lost 3 bases, and 4 bases had no gene match.